This T cell receptor (beta chain) was recorded in a study of cytomegalovirus exposure and HLA in healthy donors. General study results and limits: Being productive about 87% or about 30% of the time was typical of most TCR beta V segments in an earlier analysis. An analysis that came later showed most CMV-associated TCR beta chains appearing HLA-restricted. The HLA-A and HLA-B alleles of most subjects were reportedly predicted accurately from TCR beta sequences.

Both 60 Vbeta primers and 13 Jbeta primers went into the PCR. Profiled with immunoSEQ multiplex PCR; TCRdb holds only in-frame clones, not every one. The sample yields 84,000 or so clones, 76% seen once. This clone was observed a handful of times. Its antigen is not known. This CDR3 is built from 17 residues. V was clipped by 0 bases and J by 0 bases; unmatched bases: 8. Germline V gene data show CDR1 as LGHNA and CDR2 as YSLEER. Sequencing input: PBMCs. The TCR originated in a male donor in good health and CMV-seronegative. J is TRBJ2-7 and V is TRBV4-3, with 7 bases identical to TRBD2. The CDR3 DNA follows: TGCGCCAGCAGCCAAGATCTGGCGGGGAGGGTCTCCTACGAGCAGTACTTC. Protein sequence: CASSQDLAGRVSYEQYF.